Each of the 31 T cell receptor beta chains below was sequenced from the same sample in a study of chemoradiotherapy in HPV16-positive cancers. Here immunoSEQ multiplex PCR was the method, and the copy in TCRdb shows in-frame clones only, minus some. The sample has approximately 34,000 clones, roughly nine tenths seen once; the top ten hold around 3%. This sample comprised blood, obtained from a patient who underwent chemoradiotherapy. The receptors derive from a human donor with HPV-associated anogenital cancer.

V and J are TRBV5-1 and TRBJ2-6, with D possibly being TRBD2 (6 bases). Trimming shortened V by 4 bases and J by 2 bases, and 10 bases separated the two germline ends. The CDR3 covers 15 residues. From germline, CDR1 is SGHRS and CDR2 YFSETQ. The CDR3 sequence is CASSPSGPGANVLTF. CDR3 coding DNA: TGCGCCAGCAGCCCGAGCGGGCCTGGGGCCAACGTCCTGACTTTC. The whole variable domain, remainder taken from reference TRBV5-1 and TRBJ2-6, is KAGVTQTPRYLIKTRGQQVTLSCSPISGHRSVSWYQQTPGQGLQFLFEYFSETQRNKGNFPGRFSGRQFSNSRSEMNVSTLELGDSALYLCASSPSGPGANVLTFGAGSRLTVL.

The V gene is TRBV6-1, the J gene TRBJ1-3, with a weak D call TRBD1 (5 bases). The V end lost 6 bases, the J end lost 2 bases, and 14 bases lay between the germline ends. CDR3 length: 15 amino acids. Germline V lookup: CDR1 MNHNS, CDR2 SASEGT. The CDR3 region has the DNA TGTGCCAGCAGACTCCATTCAGGGCCTGGAAACACCATATATTTT. Encoded protein: CASRLHSGPGNTIYF.

The chain carries TRBV7-2 and TRBJ1-1; possibly TRBD1 for D (5 bases). Looked up from germline, CDR1 is SGHTA and CDR2 is FQGNSA. The CDR3 is made up of 16 amino acids. The V and J ends lost 1 base and 0 bases respectively, with 12 bases between them. The CDR3 spells CASSLGGVGMNTEAFF. The CDR3 DNA is TGTGCCAGCAGCTTAGGGGGCGTCGGAATGAACACTGAAGCTTTCTTT.

The chain joins TRBV4-1 to TRBJ2-1, with TRBD2 matching 8 bases. The CDR3 extends over 15 amino acids. The V gene end was trimmed by 1 base and the J gene end by 9 bases; junction bases not matched to a gene: 8. The germline V gene encodes CDR1 MGHRA and CDR2 YSYEKL. The DNA of the CDR3 is TGCGCCAGCAGCCAAGCTAGCGGGTTCGACGGTGAGCAGTTCTTC. This translates into CASSQASGFDGEQFF.

The CDR3 region has the DNA TGTGCCAGCCGTAAACTAGCGACTCCTTATTTCACAGATACGCAGTATTTT. Translated, it gives CASRKLATPYFTDTQYF. This chain uses TRBV6-4 with TRBJ2-3; 7 bases map to TRBD2. The germline V gene has CDR1 MRHNA and CDR2 SNTAGT. The length of the CDR3 is 17 residues. Unmatched junction bases numbered 16, after V lost 8 bases and J lost 2 bases.

This clone was seen only a few times. The chain combines TRBV7-9 with TRBJ1-2; TRBD1 agrees at 7 bases. Germline V gene sequence: CDR1 SEHNR, CDR2 FQNEAQ (reference sequence). This CDR3 is built from 15 residues. V shed 5 bases and J 3 bases; nucleotides not matched to a gene: 9. The CDR3 loop is CASSPEGGGYYGYTF. For the CDR3, the DNA is TGTGCCAGCAGCCCCGAGGGAGGGGGCTACTATGGCTACACCTTC.

The chain links TRBV7-3 to TRBJ1-2, with 8 nucleotides matching TRBD1. This CDR3 spans 15 amino acids. The ends lost 5 bases at V and 2 bases at J; junction bases unmatched: 7. Germline CDR1 reads SGHTA; CDR2 reads FQGTGA. Here the CDR3 reads CASSLRTGRNYGYTF. In DNA form, the CDR3 reads TGTGCCAGCAGCCTCAGGACAGGGAGAAACTATGGCTACACCTTC.

The chain employs TRBV19 and TRBJ1-1; D not certain. V was trimmed by 4 bases and J by 0 bases, leaving 6 bases between them. Germline CDR1 LNHDA, CDR2 SQIVND (reference sequence). The CDR3 sequence is 13 residues long. The CDR3 reads CASSNTLNTEAFF. As DNA, the CDR3 is TGTGCCAGTAGTAATACGCTGAACACTGAAGCTTTCTTT.

V usage is TRBV11-3 and J usage is TRBJ2-6; 7 bases are shared with TRBD1. Trimming took 5 bases from V and 1 from J; bases not matched to a gene: 8. CDR1 is SGHNT, CDR2 YENEEA, per germline. The CDR3 has 17 residues. CDR3 sequence: CASSTDRVGSGANVLTF. CDR3 coding DNA: TGTGCCAGCAGCACAGACAGGGTTGGGTCTGGGGCCAACGTCCTGACTTTC.

The CDR3 region is CASSPSYEQYF. CDR3 nucleotides: TGTGCCAGCAGCCCCTCCTACGAGCAGTACTTC. The V call is TRBV7-9, the J call TRBJ2-7; D not certain. This CDR3 contains 11 residues. The V gene's germline CDR1 is SEHNR and CDR2 FQNEAQ (reference sequence). The V and J ends lost 5 bases and 0 bases respectively, with 2 bases between them.

The chain has TRBV19 and TRBJ1-5, with TRBD1 matching 8 bases. Germline V gene sequence: CDR1 LNHDA, CDR2 SQIVND (reference sequence). Losses at the gene ends were 6 bases for V and 3 bases for J; bases not matched to a gene: 10. The CDR3 spans 16 residues. CDR3 in DNA: TGTGCCAGTAGGACGACAGGGGTCGAGAACAATCAGCCCCAGCATTTT. It translates to CASRTTGVENNQPQHF.

V usage is TRBV2 and J usage is TRBJ2-3; no clear D. The V and J ends lost 11 bases and 0 bases respectively, with 12 bases between them. The CDR3 is 13 residues long. Germline V gives CDR1 SNHLY, CDR2 FYNNEI. CDR3 amino acids: CARRTTSTDTQYF. The DNA of the CDR3 is TGTGCCCGCCGGACGACTAGCACAGATACGCAGTATTTT.

The gene calls are TRBV11-3 and TRBJ2-1, with TRBD2 identical over 7 bases. The ends lost 1 base at V and 7 bases at J; junction bases unmatched: 7. The CDR3 length is 15 residues. The germline V gene encodes CDR1 SGHNT and CDR2 YENEEA. The CDR3 loop is CASSLVAGATNEQFF. In nucleotides, the CDR3 is TGTGCCAGCAGCTTAGTGGCGGGAGCGACTAATGAGCAGTTCTTC.

The chain has TRBV28 and TRBJ1-3, with 7 positions matching TRBD1. This CDR3 contains 17 residues. Trimming removed 2 bases from V and 4 bases from J; junction bases left unmatched: 11. Germline V gene sequence: CDR1 MDHEN, CDR2 SYDVKM. The CDR3 region is CASSLGGAGGAGNTIYF. The CDR3 DNA reads as TGTGCCAGCAGTTTAGGAGGGGCAGGGGGTGCGGGAAACACCATATATTTT.

The rearrangement links TRBV5-5 to TRBJ1-2, with a weak D call TRBD1 (6 bases). With 4 bases removed from V and 5 bases from J, the gap between germline ends came to 21 bases. The CDR3 is 16 amino acids. Germline CDR1 SGHKS, CDR2 YYEKEE (reference sequence). CDR3 DNA sequence: TGTGCCAGCAGCCAAGATAATATCCGGGGGCAATATGGCTACACCTTC. This translates into CASSQDNIRGQYGYTF.

The chain carries TRBV19 and TRBJ2-1; D perhaps matches TRBD1 (6 bases). Germline assignment: CDR1 LNHDA and CDR2 SQIVND (reference sequence). The germline V and J ends were trimmed by 3 bases and 0 bases, with 9 bases remaining between them. The CDR3 runs 15 residues. The CDR3 sequence is CASSIRDNSYNEQFF. Here the CDR3 DNA reads TGTGCCAGTAGTATCCGGGACAACTCCTACAATGAGCAGTTCTTC.

The chain recombines TRBV13 with TRBJ2-3; 9 bases align to TRBD2. CDR3 size: 16 residues. Losses at the gene ends were 5 bases for V and 1 base for J; bases not matched to a gene: 7. Per the germline V gene, CDR1 is PRHDT and CDR2 is FYEKMQ (reference sequence). The chain's CDR3 is CASSLTSGSRTDTQYF. The CDR3 DNA reads as TGTGCCAGCAGCCTGACTAGCGGTTCGCGCACAGATACGCAGTATTTT.

The chain combines TRBV29-1 with TRBJ1-3; D not certain. The germline gives CDR1 SQVTM, CDR2 ANQGSEA. The CDR3 sequence is 13 residues long. Trimming removed 3 bases from V and 4 bases from J, with 10 bases in between. The CDR3, as DNA: TGCAGCGTTGACTTCGCTGGAGGAAACACCATATATTTT. Translation: CSVDFAGGNTIYF.

This clone was observed a handful of times. V usage is TRBV5-1 and J usage is TRBJ2-1; maybe TRBD1 (6 bases). V was cut by 4 bases and J by 2 bases, with 22 bases left in between. The CDR3 consists of 18 residues. Germline V gene sequence: CDR1 SGHRS, CDR2 YFSETQ. This CDR3 reads CASSLEALRDTAYNEQFF. Here the CDR3 DNA reads TGCGCCAGCAGCCTTGAGGCTCTCCGGGACACCGCCTACAATGAGCAGTTCTTC.

The J gene is TRBJ2-3, the V gene TRBV9; tentatively, D is TRBD1 (5 bases). Germline V lookup: CDR1 SGDLS, CDR2 YYNGEE. CDR3 size: 15 residues. Deletions cut 4 bases from V and 5 bases from J, with 17 bases between. The chain's CDR3 is CASSTRQPGEDTQYF. CDR3 nucleotides: TGTGCCAGCAGCACGCGACAGCCTGGCGAAGATACGCAGTATTTT. Combining the CDR3 with reference TRBV9 and TRBJ2-3 gives the whole variable domain DSGVTQTPKHLITATGQRVTLRCSPRSGDLSVYWYQQSLDQGLQFLIQYYNGEERAKGNILERFSAQQFPDLHSELNLSSLELGDSALYFCASSTRQPGEDTQYFGPGTRLTVL.

V and J are TRBV4-3 and TRBJ1-1, with a possible D match to TRBD1 (5 bases). The CDR3 has 15 amino acids. Trimming removed 1 base at V and 3 bases at J, with 12 bases between. Germline V lookup: CDR1 LGHNA, CDR2 YSLEER. Written as DNA, the CDR3 is TGCGCCAGCAGCCAAGGCCGGGGGTACGACACTGAAGCTTTCTTT. Amino acid sequence: CASSQGRGYDTEAFF.

V and J are TRBV4-3 and TRBJ2-5; D gene unclear. Trimming removed 0 bases from V and 2 bases from J, with 10 bases in between. Germline V gene sequence: CDR1 LGHNA, CDR2 YSLEER. The CDR3 is 15 residues long. CDR3 in amino acids: CASSQDWVGQETQYF. The CDR3 bases are TGCGCCAGCAGCCAAGATTGGGTGGGGCAAGAGACCCAGTACTTC.

This clone was recorded once. The chain links TRBV7-6 to TRBJ2-5; TRBD2 might be the D (6 bases). This CDR3 has 14 residues. Germline V lookup: CDR1 SGHVS, CDR2 FNYEAQ. V lost 8 bases, J lost 1 base, and 14 bases lay in between. The CDR3 DNA reads as TGTGCCAGCGGCCGGGACGGGGGCCAAGAGACCCAGTACTTC. Encoded protein: CASGRDGGQETQYF.

The chain employs TRBV29-1 and TRBJ1-1, with 10 bases identical to TRBD1. The germline gives CDR1 SQVTM, CDR2 ANQGSEA. The junction had 10 bases not matched to a gene; V was cut back by 6 bases and J by 3 bases. The CDR3 spans 15 residues. The DNA of the CDR3 is TGCAGCGTGCCTAGGACAGGGGGGCTGGACACTGAAGCTTTCTTT. This codes for CSVPRTGGLDTEAFF.

The chain links TRBV27 to TRBJ2-1; TRBD2 aligns across 13 bases. CDR3 length equals 18 residues. V shed 3 bases, J shed 5 bases, and the junction held 10 bases outside the gene matches. Per the germline V gene, CDR1 is MNHEY and CDR2 is SMNVEV (reference sequence). The DNA for the CDR3 is TGTGCCAGCAGTTTCCCCTCCCCGGGACTAGCGGGAAACAATGAGCAGTTCTTC. Translating it yields CASSFPSPGLAGNNEQFF.

The rearrangement joins TRBV10-3 to TRBJ1-1; weak D call: TRBD1 (6 bases). Between the trimmed V and J ends, which lost 10 bases and 1 base, there was a span of 16 bases. CDR3 length: 14 amino acids. Germline lookup yields CDR1 ENHRY and CDR2 SYGVKD. This chain's CDR3 is CATKKQGENTEAFF. Here the CDR3 DNA reads TGTGCCACCAAAAAACAGGGAGAGAACACTGAAGCTTTCTTT.

Relative to its sample, this clone is medium-sized. The chain uses TRBV6-4 and TRBJ1-1, with a tentative D call TRBD1 (5 bases). Trimming took 5 bases from V and 5 from J, leaving 15 bases between them. Germline V gives CDR1 MRHNA, CDR2 SNTAGT. The CDR3 consists of 14 residues. CDR3 region: CASSSSGEGTEAFF. The CDR3 coding sequence is TGTGCCAGCAGTTCCTCGGGGGAGGGGACTGAAGCTTTCTTT.

The chain recombines TRBV5-4 with TRBJ1-1, with no clear D. This CDR3 region has 15 residues. The germline CDR1 and CDR2 sequences are SGHNT and YYREEE (reference sequence). The V end was cut by 0 bases, the J end by 1 base, with 10 bases between. The CDR3, as DNA: TGTGCCAGCAGCTTGGGTTCAAGAACGAACACTGAAGCTTTCTTT. Protein sequence: CASSLGSRTNTEAFF.

CDR3 amino acids: CASSPRDSSYEQYF. The DNA of the CDR3 is TGTGCCAGCTCACCTCGGGACAGTTCCTACGAGCAGTACTTC. V is TRBV18 and J is TRBJ2-7, with 7 bases aligning to TRBD1. The V gene's germline CDR1 is KGHSH and CDR2 LQKENI. The CDR3 loop spans 14 amino acids. V shed 3 bases and J 1 base; nucleotides not matched to a gene: 3.

CDR3 coding DNA: TGTGCCAGCAGCCAAGGCGGGACGGATTGGGGTTCACCCCTCCACTTT. Translating it yields CASSQGGTDWGSPLHF. The V call is TRBV4-2, the J call TRBJ1-6; possible D gene TRBD1, 5 bases. The V gene's germline CDR1 is LGHNA and CDR2 YNFKEQ. The V end was cut by 1 base, the J end by 9 bases, with 16 bases between. The CDR3 spans 16 residues.

This clone turned up a few times. This sequence joins TRBV9 and TRBJ2-2; D possibly corresponds to TRBD2 (5 bases). Trimming left V 0 bases short and J 5 bases short, with 11 bases between. CDR1 is SGDLS, CDR2 YYNGEE, per germline. This CDR3 contains 15 residues. DNA of the CDR3: TGTGCCAGCAGCGTAGGGGCCCCGGGAACCGGGGAGCTGTTTTTT. Translating it yields CASSVGAPGTGELFF.